Below, 20 T cell receptor beta chains from the same sample are listed, as sequenced in a study of blood T cell repertoires in COVID-19. Here immunoSEQ multiplex PCR was the method, and the copy in TCRdb shows in-frame clones only, minus some. The profile shows roughly 67,000 clones, around 85% of them singletons. Sequences were obtained from peripheral blood. These receptors were obtained from a middle-aged man with acute or convalescent COVID-19.

This clone was found a few times. The chain links TRBV24-1 to TRBJ1-3; D is possibly TRBD1 (6 bases). Germline V gene data show CDR1 as KGHDR and CDR2 as SFDVKD. Trimming took off 0 bases at V and 5 bases at J, with 22 bases between the two ends. The CDR3 contains 19 residues. CDR3 protein: CATSDLRSHRADLRNTIYF. The CDR3, as DNA: TGTGCCACCAGTGATTTGCGCTCTCACAGGGCTGATTTGCGAAACACCATATATTTT.

This clone was detected only a few times. This chain links TRBV5-1 with TRBJ1-6, with D hard to call. With 7 bases removed from V and 3 bases from J, the gap between germline ends came to 8 bases. Germline values: CDR1 SGHRS, CDR2 YFSETQ. CDR3 length equals 13 residues. CDR3: CASARDYNSPLHF. Here the CDR3 DNA reads TGCGCCAGCGCCCGGGACTATAATTCACCCCTCCACTTT.

There are many counts of this clone. This chain uses TRBV2 with TRBJ2-2, with D possibly TRBD2 on 5 matching bases. The germline V and J ends were trimmed by 4 bases and 6 bases, with 12 bases remaining between them. Germline V gene lookup returns CDR1 SNHLY and CDR2 FYNNEI. The CDR3 consists of 14 residues. CDR3 in DNA: TGTGCCAGCAGTGGTAAGGAGGATCCCGGGGAGCTGTTTTTT. Translation: CASSGKEDPGELFF.

V is TRBV4-2 and J is TRBJ2-3, with TRBD2 matching 11 bases. The CDR3 covers 20 residues. Germline V CDR1 and CDR2: LGHNA, YNFKEQ. The V gene end was trimmed by 0 bases and the J gene end by 0 bases; junction bases not matched to a gene: 11. As DNA, the CDR3 is TGTGCCAGCAGCCAAGATCCGGCAGGGACTAGCGGAGCTAGCACAGATACGCAGTATTTT. This sequence encodes CASSQDPAGTSGASTDTQYF.

This rearrangement joins TRBV2 to TRBJ1-5, with D maybe TRBD1 (5 bases). Trimming stripped 6 bases from V and 9 bases from J, with 27 bases between. Per the germline V gene, CDR1 is SNHLY and CDR2 is FYNNEI. The CDR3 runs to 17 residues. The CDR3, as DNA: TGTGCCAGCAGCTTTAGAATGGGGCCCGTCAATCAAATGCCCCAGCATTTT. Protein product: CASSFRMGPVNQMPQHF.

The chain uses TRBV11-2 and TRBJ2-5; 8 positions agree with TRBD1. V gave up 1 base and J gave up 3 bases; unmatched junction bases: 4. Germline V gives CDR1 SGHAT, CDR2 FQNNGV. This CDR3 region has 15 residues. The CDR3 sequence: CASSLARTGKETQYF. CDR3 in DNA: TGTGCCAGCAGCTTAGCCCGGACAGGGAAAGAGACCCAGTACTTC. Full variable domain (outside the CDR3, taken from reference TRBV11-2 and TRBJ2-5): EAGVAQSPRYKIIEKRQSVAFWCNPISGHATLYWYQQILGQGPKLLIQFQNNGVVDDSQLPKDRFSAERLKGVDSTLKIQPAKLEDSAVYLCASSLARTGKETQYFGPGTRLLVL.

The chain couples TRBV2 to TRBJ1-2, with 7 bases matching TRBD1. Per germline, CDR1 SNHLY and CDR2 FYNNEI. This CDR3 has 13 amino acids. J lost 3 bases, V lost 5 bases, and 3 bases had no gene match. CDR3 region: CASSQQGHYGYTF. The CDR3 DNA reads TGTGCCAGCAGTCAACAGGGGCACTATGGCTACACCTTC.

In its sample, this clone was seen once. The rearrangement links TRBV7-8 to TRBJ1-1; TRBD1 agrees at 8 bases. V lost 5 bases and J lost 4; bases outside the gene matches: 9. This CDR3 region has 15 residues. Germline assignment: CDR1 SGHVS and CDR2 FQNEAQ. The CDR3 loop is CASSRTGRVGTEAFF. The CDR3 DNA reads as TGTGCCAGCAGCAGGACAGGGCGGGTGGGCACTGAAGCTTTCTTT.

The chain couples TRBV7-3 to TRBJ2-3; 7 bases are a match to TRBD2. With 1 base clipped from V and 4 bases from J, the junction kept 5 bases outside the gene matches. The CDR3 sequence is 15 residues long. Germline CDR1 SGHTA, CDR2 FQGTGA. CDR3: CASSLRGGGADTQYF. As DNA, the CDR3 is TGTGCCAGCAGCTTAAGGGGCGGGGGAGCAGATACGCAGTATTTT.

J is TRBJ1-1 and V is TRBV20-1; no reliable D call. CDR1 is DFQATT and CDR2 is SNEGSKA in the germline V gene (reference sequence). The CDR3 extends over 11 amino acids. Between the trimmed V and J ends, which lost 3 bases and 3 bases, there was a span of 5 bases. CDR3: CSASQYTEAFF. CDR3 sequence (DNA): TGCAGTGCTAGTCAATACACTGAAGCTTTCTTT.

The J gene is TRBJ2-2, the V gene TRBV4-1; 9 nucleotides line up with TRBD2. Germline values: CDR1 MGHRA, CDR2 YSYEKL. The CDR3 spans 18 residues. V trimming: 4 bases; J trimming: 3 bases; junction bases outside the gene matches: 12. CDR3 sequence: CASSRTVRTSDDTGELFF. DNA for the CDR3: TGCGCCAGCAGCCGCACGGTTCGGACTAGCGATGACACCGGGGAGCTGTTTTTT.

The genes are TRBV10-3 and TRBJ2-2, with D perhaps matching TRBD2 (6 bases). Trimming left V 6 bases short and J 7 bases short, with 15 bases between. This CDR3 comprises 14 residues. Germline CDR1 is ENHRY and CDR2 is SYGVKD. CDR3 residues: CAIRAGREDGELFF. CDR3 sequence (DNA): TGTGCCATCAGAGCCGGCAGGGAGGACGGGGAGCTGTTTTTT.

This clone was seen once. This chain connects TRBV6-5 to TRBJ2-4, with TRBD2 matching over 8 bases. The CDR3 consists of 15 residues. Germline values: CDR1 MNHEY, CDR2 SVGAGI. Trimming cost V 6 bases and J 4 bases; bases outside gene matches: 8. The chain's CDR3 is CASRVSGEGKNIQYF. The CDR3 coding sequence is TGTGCCAGCAGAGTTAGCGGGGAGGGGAAAAACATTCAGTACTTC.

The sample holds one count of this clone. The chain carries TRBV5-6 and TRBJ1-5; 10 bases match TRBD1. CDR1 and CDR2 from the germline V gene are SGHDT and YYEEEE. The CDR3 is 14 amino acids. The J segment lost 6 bases and the V segment lost 4 bases, leaving 4 bases of the junction unmatched. CDR3 region: CASSGQGVGQPQHF. The DNA for the CDR3 is TGTGCCAGCAGCGGACAGGGGGTTGGTCAGCCCCAGCATTTT.

The chain couples TRBV18 to TRBJ2-7; a possible D gene is TRBD2 (5 bases). The CDR3 is 15 residues long. The V end was cut by 3 bases, the J end by 7 bases, with 19 bases between. Per germline, CDR1 KGHSH and CDR2 LQKENI. The CDR3 coding sequence is TGTGCCAGCTCACCCAACCCCCCCACTTCGGGGGAGCAGTACTTC. Amino acid sequence: CASSPNPPTSGEQYF.

V gene TRBV5-1 combines with J gene TRBJ2-1; the D is unclear. V was clipped by 0 bases and J by 9 bases, with 7 bases between them. The germline gives CDR1 SGHRS, CDR2 YFSETQ. The CDR3 extends over 12 amino acids. The CDR3 is CASSLAGGEQFF. CDR3 sequence (DNA): TGCGCCAGCAGCTTGGCGGGTGGTGAGCAGTTCTTC.

In its sample, this clone was seen a few times. This sequence joins TRBV12-3 or TRBV12-4 and TRBJ1-1, with a weak D call TRBD1 (6 bases). The V end lost 4 bases, the J end lost 4 bases, and 10 bases lay between the germline ends. This CDR3 region has 13 residues. CDR3 in amino acids: CASSWQGFTEAFF. The CDR3 nucleotides read TGTGCCAGCAGTTGGCAGGGGTTCACTGAAGCTTTCTTT.

V gene TRBV5-4 combines with J gene TRBJ2-3, with D possibly TRBD2 on 5 matching bases. Germline assignment: CDR1 SGHNT and CDR2 YYREEE (reference sequence). Trimming pared 3 bases from V and 2 bases from J, leaving 19 bases between. The CDR3 totals 17 residues. DNA for the CDR3: TGTGCCAGCAGCTCCCCTCTCGGCGGGTTAAACACAGATACGCAGTATTTT. This translates into CASSSPLGGLNTDTQYF.

This clone showed up just a few times. The chain joins TRBV28 to TRBJ1-2; 8 nucleotides align to TRBD1. Looked up from germline, CDR1 is MDHEN and CDR2 is SYDVKM. The J segment lost 4 bases and the V segment lost 2 bases, leaving 12 bases of the junction unmatched. The CDR3 is made up of 17 amino acids. Here the CDR3 DNA reads TGTGCCAGCAGTTTAGAGGCGGCAGGGGGCTTTTCCTATGGCTACACCTTC. As protein: CASSLEAAGGFSYGYTF.

The table lists this clone with a count of one. This chain links TRBV27 with TRBJ1-6; 9 positions agree with TRBD1. V gave up 6 bases and J gave up 7 bases; unmatched junction bases: 7. Germline lookup yields CDR1 MNHEY and CDR2 SMNVEV (reference sequence). This CDR3 spans 15 amino acids. The CDR3 region is CASSPGTGKNSPLHF. The CDR3 DNA follows: TGTGCCAGCAGCCCAGGGACAGGGAAGAATTCACCCCTCCACTTT.